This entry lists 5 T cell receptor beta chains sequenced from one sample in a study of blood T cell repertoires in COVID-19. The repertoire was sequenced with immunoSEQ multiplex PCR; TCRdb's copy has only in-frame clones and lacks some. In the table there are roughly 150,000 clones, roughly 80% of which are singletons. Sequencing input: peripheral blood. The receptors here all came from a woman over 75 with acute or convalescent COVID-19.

CDR3 residues: CASSYGQARYEQYF. As DNA, the CDR3 is TGTGCCAGCAGTTACGGCCAGGCCCGCTACGAGCAGTACTTC. The chain recombines TRBV6-5 with TRBJ2-7, with D hard to call. V shed 2 bases and J shed 3 bases, with 11 bases lying between them. The CDR3 has 14 residues. CDR1 and CDR2 from the germline V gene are MNHEY and SVGAGI.

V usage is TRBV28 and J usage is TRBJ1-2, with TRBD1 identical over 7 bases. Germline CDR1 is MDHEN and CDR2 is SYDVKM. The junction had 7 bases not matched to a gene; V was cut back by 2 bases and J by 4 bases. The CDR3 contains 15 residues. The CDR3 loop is CASSLTHRGGYGYTF. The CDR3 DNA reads TGTGCCAGCAGTTTAACCCACAGGGGCGGCTATGGCTACACCTTC.

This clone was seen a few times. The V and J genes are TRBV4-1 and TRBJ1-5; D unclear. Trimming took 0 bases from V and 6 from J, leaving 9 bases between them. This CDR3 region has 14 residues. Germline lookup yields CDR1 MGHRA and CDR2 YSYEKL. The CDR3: CASSQEPGGQPQHF. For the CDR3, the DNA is TGCGCCAGCAGCCAAGAACCCGGAGGTCAGCCCCAGCATTTT.

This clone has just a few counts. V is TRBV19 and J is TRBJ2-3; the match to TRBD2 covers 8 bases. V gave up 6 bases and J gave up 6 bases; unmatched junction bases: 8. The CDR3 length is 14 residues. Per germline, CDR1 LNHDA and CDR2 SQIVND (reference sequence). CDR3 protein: CASSVAGPGDTQYF. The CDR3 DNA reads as TGTGCCAGTAGCGTAGCGGGGCCCGGGGATACGCAGTATTTT.

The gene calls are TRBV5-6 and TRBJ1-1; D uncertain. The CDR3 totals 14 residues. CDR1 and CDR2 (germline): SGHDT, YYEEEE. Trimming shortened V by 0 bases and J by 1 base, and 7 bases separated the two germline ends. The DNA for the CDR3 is TGTGCCAGCAGCTTGGTGGTAGAGAACACTGAAGCTTTCTTT. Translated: CASSLVVENTEAFF.